This record looks at one T cell receptor beta chain sequence and its context. This clonotype was seen at least ten times. There is no known antigen for this receptor. No base quality information exists; no much larger clone differs at one position. These data come from a study of identical twins (dated by TCRdb to the mid-2010s). In the study overall: To test whether fetal clonotypes persist, this study deep-sequenced TCR alpha and beta repertoires from monozygotic twins, from unrelated adults of various ages, and from cord blood. To rule out contamination, replicate twin experiments were performed at different times with different library preparation protocols. On the study overall, not on this receptor specifically: Compared with coincidental sharing between unrelated individuals, an excess of low generation-probability sequences was observed among out-of-frame TCR alpha sequences shared between twins. A weaker excess of twin sharing was found in beta out-of-frame sequences because the signal-to-noise ratio was lowered by fewer shared sequences. Fewer insertions were carried by abundant cord blood beta clonotypes; a weaker similar trend was observed in young adult naive repertoires, while no such trend was observed in memory repertoires. Out-of-frame TCR alpha sharing in monozygotic twins was systematically underestimated by recombination models, whereas sharing between unrelated individuals was in agreement with the recombination models. Conclusions relied on cross-sectional statistical analysis, since the same donors could not be followed over many years. Invariant T cells such as MAIT and iNKT could partly confound zero-insertion analyses, though diverse VJ usage argued against this for most clonotypes.

Only healthy Caucasian donors were included. The twin cohort consisted of three pairs of female monozygotic twins, all aged about 18 to 29 years. Using Miltenyi CD45RO+ enrichment and human naive T-cell isolation kits, memory (CD45RO+) and naive T cells were isolated from PBMC. Library method: 5' RACE. Sequenced using an Illumina HiSeq 2000. Template switching introduced a universal primer binding site; the final cDNA contained a unique molecular identifier, enabling accurate counting of TCR cDNA molecules. First-strand cDNA for TCR alpha and beta chains was synthesized from specific primers in the conserved constant-segment region. Each cDNA library was double barcoded, with a SMART-Mk sample barcode plus Illumina barcodes, to control for contamination. TruSeq adapter sequences along with Illumina sample barcodes were introduced in two successive PCR steps. The TCR alpha and beta cDNA libraries were sequenced on the Illumina HiSeq platform using custom primers. The original methods were these. Raw reads were processed with MiGEC to extract unique molecular identifiers, and MiXCR was used to determine CDR3 positions. For each individual, recombination models were inferred using an EM algorithm with the repgenHMM and IGoR tools. The tcR package in R was used for shared clonotype analysis, with sharing normalized by the product of cloneset sizes. To study raw recombination without the effects of thymic and clonal selection, out-of-frame nonproductive sequences were analyzed. Using fastp at Q25 and MiXCR, TCRdb reprocessed the public reads and kept productive beta chains. Each record represents a unique CDR3 protein, reported with the most common genes and DNA among its rows. These V and J calls rely on TCRdb rather than the paper's analysis. This sample comprises about 260,000 distinct CDR3 sequences, roughly 7% of them detected only once. Roughly 3.6% of the sample is held by the ten biggest clonotypes.

From cysteine to phenylalanine, the CDR3 is 14 amino acids long. Only the CDR3 DNA stays, 42 bases, in frame from base 1. For CDR1 and CDR2, the germline V gene lists SGHDT and YYEEEE. V was cut back by 0 bases and J by 2 bases, leaving a gap of 8 bases between them. Another study also made use of these data, one on yellow fever vaccine responses in identical twins. As that second study puts it: According to the authors, in identical twins the way T cells responded to vaccination appeared partly convergent and partly personalized. The study precisely tracked vaccine-responding T cell clones in identical twins.

The receptor's source is a woman between 18 and 30 years old in good health. The sample was memory (CD45RO+) T cells sorted from blood. Explained via the paper, the cell subset or site label denotes: CD45RO+ enriched T cells. Rearrangement joined TRBV5-6 to TRBJ1-2; TRBD1 is a weak D gene call, 5 bases matching. CDR3 loop: CASSLVEGNYGYTF. The DNA sequence is as follows: TGTGCCAGCAGCTTGGTCGAGGGGAACTATGGCTACACCTTC.